One sample yielded the 15 T cell receptor beta chains listed below, sequenced in a study of T cell responses to AZD1222 COVID-19 vaccine. Sequencing used immunoSEQ multiplex PCR; TCRdb keeps in-frame clones, though not all of them. There are 95,000 to 150,000 clones in the sample; roughly 84% occur only once, and about 10% lies in the top ten. The input for sequencing was peripheral blood, taken on day 0 of AZD1222 vaccination. All receptors derive from an adult in good health.

The chain joins TRBV7-8 to TRBJ1-3; 9 bases are a match to TRBD1. Germline CDR1 is SGHVS and CDR2 is FQNEAQ. Trimming removed 0 bases from V and 9 bases from J; junction bases left unmatched: 0. This CDR3 region has 13 residues. The CDR3 spells CASSLADRGTIYF. Here the CDR3 DNA reads TGTGCCAGCAGCTTAGCGGACAGGGGCACCATATATTTT.

CDR3: CASSVGGTQLRETQYF. Written as DNA, the CDR3 is TGTGCCAGCAGCGTAGGCGGGACACAACTCCGGGAGACCCAGTACTTC. The chain is built from TRBV9 and TRBJ2-5; D possibly uses TRBD1 or TRBD2 (6 bases each). Trimming shortened V by 0 bases and J by 5 bases, and 17 bases separated the two germline ends. Germline values: CDR1 SGDLS, CDR2 YYNGEE. The CDR3 is made up of 16 amino acids.

This clone was detected only once. The rearrangement uses TRBV2 and TRBJ2-5; D possibly corresponds to TRBD2 (5 bases). The CDR3 covers 17 residues. The germline gives CDR1 SNHLY, CDR2 FYNNEI. Trimming took 6 bases from V and 1 from J, leaving 21 bases between them. Here the CDR3 reads CASREGRSLGTQETQYF. Here the CDR3 DNA reads TGTGCCAGCAGAGAGGGTCGCTCTCTGGGTACCCAAGAGACCCAGTACTTC.

The V call is TRBV21-1, the J call TRBJ1-1. TRBV21-1 is assigned pseudogene status. This CDR3 spans 15 amino acids. The CDR3 sequence is CSSSKKVESGPGAFF. CDR3 nucleotides: TGTTCCAGCAGCAAAAAAGTTGAGTCCGGACCTGGGGCTTTCTTT.

This chain links TRBV13 with TRBJ1-6; 7 nucleotides align to TRBD1. This CDR3 region has 15 residues. Trimming took 6 bases from V and 7 from J; bases not matched to a gene: 9. Germline V gives CDR1 PRHDT, CDR2 FYEKMQ (reference sequence). Here the CDR3 reads CASSFSQGGNSPLHF. In DNA form, the CDR3 reads TGTGCCAGCAGTTTTTCCCAGGGGGGAAATTCACCCCTCCACTTT.

The V call is TRBV19, the J call TRBJ1-2, with D tentatively TRBD1 (5 bases). The CDR3 runs to 12 residues. Looked up from germline, CDR1 is LNHDA and CDR2 is SQIVND (reference sequence). Trimming removed 7 bases at V and 4 bases at J, with 10 bases between. The CDR3 region is CASKQGTYGYTF. CDR3 coding DNA: TGTGCCAGTAAGCAGGGAACCTATGGCTACACCTTC.

This clone turned up a few times. The rearrangement joins TRBV28 to TRBJ1-2, with 7 bases matching TRBD1. Germline V CDR1 and CDR2: MDHEN, SYDVKM. V trimming: 6 bases; J trimming: 2 bases; junction bases outside the gene matches: 3. This CDR3 is built from 13 residues. In nucleotides, the CDR3 is TGTGCCAGCAGCCTGGGACAGAACTATGGCTACACCTTC. Its protein is CASSLGQNYGYTF.

The V call is TRBV6-2 or TRBV6-3, the J call TRBJ1-4; a weak D match, TRBD1 (5 bases). V lost 5 bases, J lost 7 bases, and 14 bases lay in between. The CDR3 consists of 14 residues. Per the germline V gene, CDR1 is MNHEY and CDR2 is SVGEGT. DNA of the CDR3: TGTGCCAGCAGTGACAGAGCAGGTGGTGAAAAACTGTTTTTT. Translated, it gives CASSDRAGGEKLFF.

The chain recombines TRBV18 with TRBJ2-3; D possibly corresponds to TRBD1 (6 bases). The germline CDR1 and CDR2 sequences are KGHSH and LQKENI. Trimming cost V 4 bases and J 4 bases, with 12 bases left between them. This CDR3 has 14 amino acids. The CDR3 region is CASSQGAGADTQYF. The CDR3 bases are TGTGCCAGCTCACAAGGGGCAGGGGCAGATACGCAGTATTTT.

This sequence joins TRBV12-5 and TRBJ1-2; 7 nucleotides align to TRBD1. The CDR3 has 15 residues. V lost 0 bases to trimming and J lost 7 bases; unmatched junction nucleotides: 8. Germline CDR1 reads LGHNT; CDR2 reads FRNRAP. The CDR3: CASGLVPRGQGGYTF. DNA of the CDR3: TGTGCTAGTGGTTTGGTACCAAGGGGGCAAGGTGGCTACACCTTC.

This clone was observed once. The genes are TRBV30 and TRBJ1-2; D might be TRBD1 (5 bases). CDR3 length: 13 residues. Germline CDR1 reads GTSNPN; CDR2 reads SVGIG (reference sequence). The V end lost 4 bases, the J end lost 5 bases, and 14 bases lay between the germline ends. The CDR3 region is CAWNQGPQYGYTF. In nucleotides, the CDR3 is TGTGCCTGGAATCAGGGACCACAATATGGCTACACCTTC. The whole variable domain, filled in from reference TRBV30 and TRBJ1-2, reads SQTIHQWPATLVQPVGSPLSLECTVEGTSNPNLYWYRQAAGRGLQLLFYSVGIGQISSEVPQNLSASRPQDRQFILSSKKLLLSDSGFYLCAWNQGPQYGYTFGSGTRLTVV.

V and J are TRBV13 and TRBJ1-2, with 7 bases lining up with TRBD1. Germline V gene lookup returns CDR1 PRHDT and CDR2 FYEKMQ (reference sequence). There are 14 residues in the CDR3. V lost 3 bases to trimming and J lost 5 bases; unmatched junction nucleotides: 6. The CDR3 bases are TGTGCCAGCAGCTTCCGGACAGGAGAGTATGGCTACACCTTC. Translation gives CASSFRTGEYGYTF.

This clone was found once. The chain links TRBV9 to TRBJ2-1; D is undetermined. The CDR3 runs to 13 residues. Germline V gene lookup returns CDR1 SGDLS and CDR2 YYNGEE. Trimming shortened V by 2 bases and J by 4 bases, and 7 bases separated the two germline ends. The CDR3 nucleotides are TGTGCCAGCAGCGTCGGTGAATACAATGAGCAGTTCTTC. This translates into CASSVGEYNEQFF.

The J gene is TRBJ1-2, the V gene TRBV7-2; unclear D gene. This CDR3 spans 11 amino acids. V was shortened by 5 bases and J by 10 bases, with 11 bases between the two germline ends. CDR1 is SGHTA and CDR2 is FQGNSA in the germline V gene. DNA of the CDR3: TGTGCCAGCAGCCAACTCCGGGCCTACACCTTC. Residues: CASSQLRAYTF.

The chain recombines TRBV27 with TRBJ1-5; D ambiguous. The CDR3 is 14 residues long. The germline CDR1 and CDR2 sequences are MNHEY and SMNVEV (reference sequence). V dropped 5 bases and J dropped 1 base, with 9 bases sitting between them. The CDR3 nucleotides are TGTGCCAGCAGTCCTGAGGGAAGCAATCAGCCCCAGCATTTT. Translation: CASSPEGSNQPQHF.